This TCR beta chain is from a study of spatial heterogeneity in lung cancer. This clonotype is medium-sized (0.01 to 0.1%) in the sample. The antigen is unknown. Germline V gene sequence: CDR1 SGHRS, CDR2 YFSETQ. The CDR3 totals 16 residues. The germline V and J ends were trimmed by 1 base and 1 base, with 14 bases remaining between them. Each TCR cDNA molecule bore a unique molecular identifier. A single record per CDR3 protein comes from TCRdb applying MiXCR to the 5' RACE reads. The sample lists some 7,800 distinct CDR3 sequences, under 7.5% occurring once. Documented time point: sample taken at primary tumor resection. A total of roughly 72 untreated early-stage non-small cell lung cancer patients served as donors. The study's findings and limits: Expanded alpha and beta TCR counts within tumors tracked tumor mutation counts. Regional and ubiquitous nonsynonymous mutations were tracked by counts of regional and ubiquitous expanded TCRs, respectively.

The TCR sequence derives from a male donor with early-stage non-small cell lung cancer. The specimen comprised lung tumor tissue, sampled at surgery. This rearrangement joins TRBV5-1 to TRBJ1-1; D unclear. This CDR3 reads CASSLRPAQANTEAFF. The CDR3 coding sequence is TGCGCCAGCAGCTTGAGGCCGGCACAAGCGAACACTGAAGCTTTCTTT.